Below are 3 T cell receptor beta chains sequenced from a single sample in a study of OX40 agonist ivuxolimab in advanced cancers. Receptors were amplified or captured by the immunoSEQ multiplex PCR assay. Entries here come from immuneACCESS through TCRdb and include only in-frame sequences with V and J called. Some clones fail to appear in such tables; in the studies checked, an unresolved V gene covers under half of the shortfall, and the cause of the remainder is unknown. Within this sample are about 98,000 clones, with approximately 88% of them counted one time only. The ten largest make up approximately 0.5% of the sample. Source: CD4+ or CD8+ T cells sorted from blood, taken in a trial of the OX40 agonist ivuxolimab. The source of these receptors is an adult with an advanced solid tumor such as melanoma, head and neck, liver or kidney cancer.

A word on this clone: The conserved final phenylalanine or tryptophan is absent from the CDR3, which likely points to a read error. This chain links TRBV18 with TRBJ1-5; D possibly corresponds to TRBD1 (5 bases). Germline CDR1 and CDR2: KGHSH and LQKENI. CDR3 length: 14 amino acids. Trimming shortened V by 4 bases and J by 7 bases, and 14 bases separated the two germline ends. In DNA form, the CDR3 reads TGTGCCAGCTCACTATCAGGGTACGACCAGCCCCAGCATCTT. It codes for CASSLSGYDQPQHL.

The chain uses TRBV18 and TRBJ1-1; weak D call: TRBD1 (6 bases). In germline, CDR1 is KGHSH, CDR2 LQKENI. This CDR3 contains 13 residues. Between the trimmed V and J ends, which lost 6 bases and 2 bases, there was a span of 10 bases. As DNA, the CDR3 is TGTGCCAGCTCGGAGGGGGAAAACACTGAAGCTTTCTTT. It is translated as CASSEGENTEAFF. The whole variable domain, filled in from reference TRBV18 and TRBJ1-1, reads NAGVMQNPRHLVRRRGQEARLRCSPMKGHSHVYWYRQLPEEGLKFMVYLQKENIIDESGMPKERFSAEFPKEGPSILRIQQVVRGDSAAYFCASSEGENTEAFFGQGTRLTVV.

The rearrangement links TRBV28 to TRBJ1-1; TRBD1 agrees at 11 bases. The CDR3 extends over 15 amino acids. CDR1 MDHEN and CDR2 SYDVKM come from the germline V gene. The trim removed 8 bases at V and 1 base at J, leaving 6 bases unmatched. The CDR3 DNA reads TGTGCCAGCCCCCCCGGGACAGGGGGGAACACTGAAGCTTTCTTT. This encodes CASPPGTGGNTEAFF.